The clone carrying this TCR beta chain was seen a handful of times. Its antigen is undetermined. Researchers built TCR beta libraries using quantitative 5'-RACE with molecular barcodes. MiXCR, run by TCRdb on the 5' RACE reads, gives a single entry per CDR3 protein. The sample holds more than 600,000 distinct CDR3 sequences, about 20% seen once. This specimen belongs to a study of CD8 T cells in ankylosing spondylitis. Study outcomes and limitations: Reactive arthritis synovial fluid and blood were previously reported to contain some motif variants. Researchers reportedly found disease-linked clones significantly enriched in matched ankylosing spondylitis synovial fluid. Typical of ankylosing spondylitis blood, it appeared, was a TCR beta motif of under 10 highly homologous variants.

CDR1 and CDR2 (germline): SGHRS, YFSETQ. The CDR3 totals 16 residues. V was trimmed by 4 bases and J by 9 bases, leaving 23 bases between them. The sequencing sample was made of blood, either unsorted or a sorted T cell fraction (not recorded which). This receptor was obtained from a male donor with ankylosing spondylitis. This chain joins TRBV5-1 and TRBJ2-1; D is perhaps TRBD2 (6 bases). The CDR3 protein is CASSEPGLSFGVEQFF. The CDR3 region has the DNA TGCGCCAGCAGCGAACCGGGACTCTCTTTTGGTGTTGAGCAGTTCTTC.